This T cell receptor beta chain comes out of a study of control samples from healthy donors and cancer patients. Data came from immunoSEQ multiplex PCR; TCRdb stores just in-frame clones and leaves some out. The sample lists 100,000 to 120,000 clones, approximately 82% occurring once. The germline V and J ends were trimmed by 5 bases and 6 bases, with 17 bases remaining between them. Germline CDR1 MRHNA, CDR2 SNTAGT. The CDR3 is 15 residues long. This receptor was identified in a man aged 18 to 29 in good health. This chain connects TRBV6-4 to TRBJ2-1; D remains ambiguous. Sequencing used blood. The CDR3 DNA reads as TGTGCCAGCAGTCCCCGCAAGAGTGAACGCAATGAGCAGTTCTTC. Translated: CASSPRKSERNEQFF.